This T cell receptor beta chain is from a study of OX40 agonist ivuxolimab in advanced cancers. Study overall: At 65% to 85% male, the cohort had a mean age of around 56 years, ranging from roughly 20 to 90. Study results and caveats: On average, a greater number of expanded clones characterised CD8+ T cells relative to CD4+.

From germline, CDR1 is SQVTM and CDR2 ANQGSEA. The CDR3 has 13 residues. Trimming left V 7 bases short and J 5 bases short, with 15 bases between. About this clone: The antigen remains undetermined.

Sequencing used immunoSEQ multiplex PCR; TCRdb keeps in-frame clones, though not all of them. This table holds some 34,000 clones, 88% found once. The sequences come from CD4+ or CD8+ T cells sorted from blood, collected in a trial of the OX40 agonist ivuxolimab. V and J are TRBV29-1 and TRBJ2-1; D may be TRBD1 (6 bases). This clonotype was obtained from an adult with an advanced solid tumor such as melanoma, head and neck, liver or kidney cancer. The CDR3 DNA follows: TGCAGCGCTACACTGGACAGTAACAATGAGCAGTTCTTC. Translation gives CSATLDSNNEQFF.